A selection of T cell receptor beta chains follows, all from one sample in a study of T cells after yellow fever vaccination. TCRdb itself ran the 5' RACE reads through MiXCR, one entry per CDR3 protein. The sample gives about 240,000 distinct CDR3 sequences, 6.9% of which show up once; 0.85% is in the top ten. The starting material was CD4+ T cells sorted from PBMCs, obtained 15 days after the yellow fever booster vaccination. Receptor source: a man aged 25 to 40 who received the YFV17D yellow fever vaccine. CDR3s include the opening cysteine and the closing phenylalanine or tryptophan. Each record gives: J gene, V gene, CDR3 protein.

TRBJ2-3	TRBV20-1	CSAPDPKTGDTQYF
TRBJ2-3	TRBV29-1	CSVSPSYSPSTDTQYF
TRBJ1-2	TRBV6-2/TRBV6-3	CASSYMKGQVGYTF
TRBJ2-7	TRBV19	CASSPGTSHRGYEQYF
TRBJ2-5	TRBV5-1	CASSLGIQLAGFQETQYF
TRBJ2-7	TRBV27	CASRRDGTYEQYF
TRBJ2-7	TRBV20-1	CSARRDVGNYEQYF
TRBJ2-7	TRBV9	CASSVQFPGLEDYEQYF
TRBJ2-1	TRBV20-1	CSARDRLTTYNEQFF
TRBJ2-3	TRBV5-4	CASSLQAPSPQPGGGGGLQDTQYF
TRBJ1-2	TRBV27	CASSRDRAAIYGYTF
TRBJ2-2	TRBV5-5	CASSFGTGGRSGELFF
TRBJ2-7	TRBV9	CASSAGGAEPYEQYF
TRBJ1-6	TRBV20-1	CSAKLPVGSPLHF
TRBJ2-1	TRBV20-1	CSARDMTGVGNEQFF
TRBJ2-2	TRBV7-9	CASTKELATNTVELFF
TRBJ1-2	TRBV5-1	CASSLGYRRDNYGYTF
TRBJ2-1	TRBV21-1	CASSSMNNEQFF
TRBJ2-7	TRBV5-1	CASSRTSGASSYEQYF
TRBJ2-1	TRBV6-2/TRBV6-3	CASSYDNEQFF
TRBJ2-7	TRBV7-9	CASSLSRGRAGNEQYF